The T cell receptor beta chain described here comes from a study of Tregs in tolerant kidney transplant recipients. The method was immunoSEQ multiplex PCR; TCRdb's version includes in-frame clones alone and lacks a portion of them. The data hold approximately 66,000 clones, with 80% to 90% observed a single time. Unstimulated regulatory T cells (CD4+CD25+CD127-), CD4+CD25- non-regulatory cells, CD4 and CD8 cells were FACS-sorted from thawed PBMCs. This clone has more than one count but fewer than ten. Looked up from germline, CDR1 is LNHNV and CDR2 is YYDKDF (reference sequence). V was pared by 1 base and J by 2 bases, with 14 bases between. The CDR3 consists of 16 residues.

The receptor was isolated from a human donor who received a combined kidney and bone marrow transplant. The material sequenced was Tregs from blood, taken before the transplant. V usage is TRBV15 and J usage is TRBJ1-1; weak D call: TRBD1 (5 bases). CDR3 in DNA: TGTGCCACCAGCAGAGGGGGGGGACGGTTAAACACTGAAGCTTTCTTT. Translated, it gives CATSRGGGRLNTEAFF.